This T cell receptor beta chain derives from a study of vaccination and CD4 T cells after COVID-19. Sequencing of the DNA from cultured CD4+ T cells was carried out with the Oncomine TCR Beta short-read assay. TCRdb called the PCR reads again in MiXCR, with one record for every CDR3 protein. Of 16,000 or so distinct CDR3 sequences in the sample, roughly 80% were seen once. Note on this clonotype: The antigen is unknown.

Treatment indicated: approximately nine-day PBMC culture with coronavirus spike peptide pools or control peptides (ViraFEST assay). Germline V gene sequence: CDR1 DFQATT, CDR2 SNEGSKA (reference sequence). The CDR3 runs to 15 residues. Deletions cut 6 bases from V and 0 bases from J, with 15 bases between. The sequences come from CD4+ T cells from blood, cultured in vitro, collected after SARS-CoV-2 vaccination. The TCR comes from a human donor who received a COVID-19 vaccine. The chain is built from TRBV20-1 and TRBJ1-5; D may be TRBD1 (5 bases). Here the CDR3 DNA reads TGCAGTGCCATGCAACGGGACTATAGCAATCAGCCCCAGCATTTT. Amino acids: CSAMQRDYSNQPQHF.